The rows below give T cell receptor beta chains drawn from one sample of a study of Graves' ophthalmopathy and Graves' hyperthyroidism. TCRdb used MiXCR to reprocess the multiplex PCR reads, holding one entry per CDR3 protein. This sample has about 640,000 distinct CDR3 sequences, with about two fifths found just once. The specimen sequenced was peripheral blood. The receptors were gathered from an adult man with Graves' ophthalmopathy. Both conserved end residues are part of each CDR3.

CASSHSTGVTGELFF,TRBJ2-2,TRBV4-1
CSVERQGVTEANYGYTF,TRBJ1-2,TRBV29-1
CASSVDGHEQYF,TRBJ2-7,TRBV9
CASSFGGGGTGELFF,TRBJ2-2,TRBV5-1
CATSDLQSSGDYNEQFF,TRBJ2-1,TRBV24-1
CASSQDVETQYF,TRBJ2-5,TRBV3-1
CAIMAGEATGELFF,TRBJ2-2,TRBV10-3
CASSERPFNYGYTF,TRBJ1-2,TRBV2
CASSLGMDGTYEQYF,TRBJ2-7,TRBV5-8
CASSLRDRAYEQYF,TRBJ2-7,TRBV7-8
CASSIWQGAFDQPQHF,TRBJ1-5,TRBV19
CASSFEGGDEKLFF,TRBJ1-4,TRBV5-1
CASIDNYSPLHF,TRBJ1-6,TRBV28
CASSQDYAYGYTF,TRBJ1-2,TRBV5-1
CASSENRAGEKLFF,TRBJ1-4,TRBV2
CASMSLAGLNSPLHF,TRBJ1-6,TRBV19
CASSWGTNWRETQYF,TRBJ2-5,TRBV12-5
CASRDMGLSYEQYF,TRBJ2-7,TRBV7-2
CASSYLSWARTEAFF,TRBJ1-1,TRBV6-6
CARSSLGYEQYF,TRBJ2-7,TRBV7-6
CASSRWPGNTEAFF,TRBJ1-1,TRBV19
CSASRPGLNYGYTF,TRBJ1-2,TRBV20-1
CSAQGNTEAFF,TRBJ1-1,TRBV29-1
CASSRTGSTEAFF,TRBJ1-1,TRBV6-5
CASSPLAGRDEQYF,TRBJ2-7,TRBV3-1
CASSLGPREQYF,TRBJ2-7,TRBV7-9
CAWSVAVQETQYF,TRBJ2-5,TRBV30
CSASTGRALGYTF,TRBJ1-2,TRBV20-1
CSARVQGSGYEQYF,TRBJ2-7,TRBV20-1
CASSDTGSGFGYTF,TRBJ1-2,TRBV2